This entry features one T cell receptor beta chain sequence. The data derive from a study of CD8+CD57+ T cells in acquired aplastic anemia. The overall study: Average CD4+ read depth in healthy donors was 10 million to 12 million reads.

The use of genomic DNA as template underpinned the TCR beta VDJ and CDR3 profiling. A single record per CDR3 protein comes from TCRdb applying MiXCR to the reads. This table holds 98,000 or so distinct CDR3 sequences, around 53% found once. Germline-derived CDR1 and CDR2 are KGHDR and SFDVKD. The V end lost 7 bases, the J end lost 10 bases, and 12 bases lay between the germline ends. The CDR3 is 11 residues long. The rearrangement joins TRBV24-1 to TRBJ1-2; D is unresolved. The origin of this receptor is a human donor in good health, serving as a control. Sequenced material: sorted CD4+, CD8+, or CD8+CD57+ T cells (not recorded which) from PBMCs. This CDR3 is CATRAGGDYTF. CDR3 nucleotide sequence: TGTGCCACCAGAGCAGGTGGGGACTACACCTTC.